This entry lists 18 T cell receptor beta chains sequenced from one sample in a study of cytomegalovirus exposure and HLA in healthy donors. Researchers ran the PCR with 60 Vbeta and 13 Jbeta primers. Measured with immunoSEQ multiplex PCR; TCRdb has only the in-frame clones, and not every one. The data hold under 150,000 clones, with 60% to 85% observed a single time. The sequencing sample was made of PBMCs. Receptors were obtained from a woman in her thirties or forties in good health and CMV-seronegative.

The chain has TRBV6-1 and TRBJ2-7; 8 nucleotides agree with TRBD1. Germline V gives CDR1 MNHNS, CDR2 SASEGT. The CDR3 is made up of 14 amino acids. V gave up 1 base and J gave up 2 bases; unmatched junction bases: 1. As DNA, the CDR3 is TGTGCCAGCAGTGAAGGGACAGGGCCCTACGAGCAGTACTTC. Translated: CASSEGTGPYEQYF.

This chain's CDR3 is CASSFGLAGANEQFF. The CDR3 nucleotides read TGTGCCAGCAGCTTCGGGCTAGCGGGAGCCAATGAGCAGTTCTTC. The genes are TRBV11-1 and TRBJ2-1, with 10 bases aligning to TRBD2. Germline V gene sequence: CDR1 SGHAT, CDR2 FQDESV (reference sequence). V was pared by 3 bases and J by 6 bases, with 5 bases of the junction left unmatched. This CDR3 comprises 15 residues.

The rearrangement uses TRBV14 and TRBJ1-6; 10 bases are a match to TRBD1. The CDR3 is made up of 16 amino acids. Germline lookup yields CDR1 SGHDN and CDR2 FVKESK. After removal of 2 bases from V and 9 bases from J, the junction contained 7 bases not matched to a gene. The CDR3 nucleotides read TGTGCCAGCAGCCAACTATGGACAGGGGGAACTTCACCCCTCCACTTT. Amino acid sequence: CASSQLWTGGTSPLHF.

The chain combines TRBV6-5 with TRBJ2-5; 11 bases map to TRBD1. In germline, CDR1 is MNHEY, CDR2 SVGAGI. The CDR3 spans 13 residues. V was pared by 9 bases and J by 6 bases, with 6 bases of the junction left unmatched. The CDR3 coding sequence is TGTGCCAGTCGGACAGGGGGCAGCAAGACCCAGTACTTC. Its protein is CASRTGGSKTQYF.

V usage is TRBV18 and J usage is TRBJ2-3; 8 nucleotides align to TRBD2. The CDR3 consists of 17 residues. The V gene end was trimmed by 3 bases and the J gene end by 2 bases; junction bases not matched to a gene: 10. Germline-derived CDR1 and CDR2 are KGHSH and LQKENI. CDR3 DNA sequence: TGTGCCAGCTCACCCACCGAATCGGGAGGGAACACAGATACGCAGTATTTT. It is translated as CASSPTESGGNTDTQYF.

The chain combines TRBV7-6 with TRBJ2-5, with 7 nucleotides matching TRBD2. This CDR3 comprises 18 residues. The V gene end was trimmed by 1 base and the J gene end by 1 base; junction bases not matched to a gene: 12. The germline CDR1 and CDR2 sequences are SGHVS and FNYEAQ. CDR3 loop: CASSLGPTTSPAQETQYF. The CDR3 DNA reads as TGTGCCAGCAGCTTAGGCCCCACGACTAGCCCGGCCCAAGAGACCCAGTACTTC.

This chain connects TRBV2 to TRBJ1-4; weak D call: TRBD1 (5 bases). The CDR3 totals 13 residues. Germline V gives CDR1 SNHLY, CDR2 FYNNEI. V lost 4 bases and J 3 bases, leaving 6 bases between the germline ends. The CDR3 is CASSGGPNEKLFF. Written as DNA, the CDR3 is TGTGCCAGCAGTGGGGGCCCTAATGAAAAACTGTTTTTT.

This clone was seen a few times. The chain recombines TRBV7-6 with TRBJ2-1; TRBD2 matches 9 bases. From germline, CDR1 is SGHVS and CDR2 FNYEAQ. The CDR3 runs 16 residues. V was clipped by 2 bases and J by 7 bases; unmatched bases: 9. The CDR3 loop reads CASSLPGRGGQNEQFF. The CDR3 region has the DNA TGTGCCAGCAGCTTACCCGGGCGGGGGGGCCAGAATGAGCAGTTCTTC.

The V call is TRBV10-2, the J call TRBJ1-5; 10 positions agree with TRBD1. Germline V gene lookup returns CDR1 WSHSY and CDR2 SAAADI. The V gene end was trimmed by 2 bases and the J gene end by 2 bases; junction bases not matched to a gene: 3. There are 16 residues in the CDR3. This CDR3 is CASSEDRGQGNQPQHF. CDR3 sequence (DNA): TGCGCCAGCAGTGAGGACAGGGGGCAGGGCAATCAGCCCCAGCATTTT.

The chain employs TRBV6-1 and TRBJ1-1; no firm D call. Trimming took off 1 base at V and 1 base at J, with 7 bases between the two ends. Germline V gene lookup returns CDR1 MNHNS and CDR2 SASEGT. The CDR3 is 14 amino acids. CDR3 sequence reads: CASSEGWRNTEAFF. DNA of the CDR3: TGTGCCAGCAGTGAAGGTTGGAGGAACACTGAAGCTTTCTTT.

This rearrangement joins TRBV30 to TRBJ2-2, with D maybe TRBD1 (7 bases). The CDR3 is made up of 13 amino acids. The germline gives CDR1 GTSNPN, CDR2 SVGIG (reference sequence). The germline V and J ends were trimmed by 5 bases and 6 bases, with 13 bases remaining between them. CDR3 nucleotides: TGTGCCTGGGTGGGCAGGGGGGCCGGGGAGCTGTTTTTT. Translating gives CAWVGRGAGELFF.

The V and J genes are TRBV19 and TRBJ1-1; maybe TRBD1 (5 bases). The V and J ends lost 3 bases and 2 bases respectively, with 13 bases between them. Germline V gene lookup returns CDR1 LNHDA and CDR2 SQIVND (reference sequence). This CDR3 has 15 residues. The CDR3 loop is CASSIMAGPNTEAFF. CDR3 in DNA: TGTGCCAGTAGTATTATGGCGGGGCCCAACACTGAAGCTTTCTTT.

The chain joins TRBV6-6 to TRBJ2-6; D may be TRBD2 (6 bases). V gave up 5 bases and J gave up 0 bases, with 11 bases separating them. CDR1 and CDR2 (germline): MNHNY, SVGAGI (reference sequence). The CDR3 contains 16 residues. The CDR3 DNA sequence: TGTGCCAGCAGTCCCCCGGGAGTCTCTGGGGCCAACGTCCTGACTTTC. Its translation: CASSPPGVSGANVLTF.

The CDR3 nucleotides read TGTGCCAGCATGGGAGAGTTGCGGGACCGAGGTGAGCAGTTCTTC. Its protein is CASMGELRDRGEQFF. The V and J genes are TRBV6-1 and TRBJ2-1, with a weak D call TRBD2 (6 bases). V lost 7 bases to trimming and J lost 9 bases, with 22 bases between them. The germline CDR1 and CDR2 sequences are MNHNS and SASEGT. The CDR3 runs 15 residues.

J is TRBJ1-2 and V is TRBV4-1; TRBD1 might be the D (6 bases). CDR1 is MGHRA and CDR2 is YSYEKL in the germline V gene. The CDR3 contains 17 residues. V dropped 8 bases and J dropped 5 bases, with 27 bases sitting between them. Here the CDR3 reads CASAPERGGEALYGYTF. Here the CDR3 DNA reads TGCGCCAGCGCCCCAGAAAGGGGGGGGGAGGCCCTTTATGGCTACACCTTC.

The sample holds one count of this clone. The chain couples TRBV2 to TRBJ1-1, with TRBD1 as a possible D gene (6 bases). The ends were cut back, 4 bases at V and 4 bases at J, with 10 bases in the middle. This CDR3 region has 13 residues. The germline CDR1 and CDR2 sequences are SNHLY and FYNNEI. The CDR3 spells CASSGRGGTEAFF. The CDR3 nucleotides read TGTGCCAGCAGTGGAAGAGGGGGCACTGAAGCTTTCTTT.

This chain uses TRBV30 with TRBJ1-1, with TRBD1 identical over 7 bases. Per the germline V gene, CDR1 is GTSNPN and CDR2 is SVGIG (reference sequence). The CDR3 length is 13 residues. Trimming removed 4 bases from V and 1 base from J; junction bases left unmatched: 3. CDR3 loop: CAWMGQSNTEAFF. The CDR3 DNA sequence: TGTGCCTGGATGGGACAGTCGAACACTGAAGCTTTCTTT.

V is TRBV10-1 and J is TRBJ2-3; D possibly corresponds to TRBD2 (6 bases). The CDR3 is 15 residues long. V dropped 3 bases and J dropped 3 bases, with 13 bases sitting between them. Germline lookup yields CDR1 WNHNN and CDR2 SYGVQD (reference sequence). CDR3 in DNA: TGCGCCAGCAGTGAATCGGAGGGAACGACAGATACGCAGTATTTT. This encodes CASSESEGTTDTQYF.